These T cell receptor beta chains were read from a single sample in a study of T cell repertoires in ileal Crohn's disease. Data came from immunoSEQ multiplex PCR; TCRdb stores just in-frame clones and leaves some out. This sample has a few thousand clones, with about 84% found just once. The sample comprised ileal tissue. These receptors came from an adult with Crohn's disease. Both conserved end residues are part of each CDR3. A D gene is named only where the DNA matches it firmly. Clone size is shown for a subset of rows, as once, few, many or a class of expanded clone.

TGTGCCAGCTCGTATGGGGGGGACGGAAACACCATATATTTT,CASSYGGDGNTIYF,TRBV5-4,TRBJ1-3,NA,NA
TGTGCCAGCAGCCATGTTAGAGGACAACTTAGCGGGGAACCCCAGCATTTT,CASSHVRGQLSGEPQHF,TRBV14,TRBJ1-5,NA,NA
TGTGCCAGCAGCTTCCTAGGGACCCAGTACTTC,CASSFLGTQYF,TRBV5-6,TRBJ2-5,NA,NA
TGCGCCTCCCTCATGGGCACTAGCGGGGGAGGAGGCACAGATACGCAGTATTTT,CASLMGTSGGGGTDTQYF,TRBV5-1,TRBJ2-3,NA,TRBD2
TGTGCCAGCAGCCCGGTGGTGAGCGGGAGAGATACGCAGTATTTT,CASSPVVSGRDTQYF,TRBV7-9,TRBJ2-3,NA,TRBD2
TGTGCCAGCAGCGGACGGGGGGGTATAGCCGGGGAGCTGTTTTTT,CASSGRGGIAGELFF,TRBV7-9,TRBJ2-2,once,TRBD2
TGTGCCAGCAGCATAATTTCGGGGACTACCTACAATGAGCAGTTCTTC,CASSIISGTTYNEQFF,TRBV2,TRBJ2-1,NA,TRBD2
TGTGCCAGCAGTCCCTCGACGGGCGGAGGGAATGGCTACACCTTC,CASSPSTGGGNGYTF,TRBV6-1,TRBJ1-2,NA,NA
TGTGCCAGCACCAACATTGCTGAAGCTTTCTTT,CASTNIAEAFF,TRBV7-8,TRBJ1-1,NA,NA
TGCGCCAGCAGGAAGACCGGGACAGGGGAAACTGAAGCTTTCTTT,CASRKTGTGETEAFF,TRBV4-1,TRBJ1-1,NA,TRBD1
TGTGCCAGCAGCCAAACCCTCGGAGATCGCTCCTACAATGAGCAGTTCTTC,CASSQTLGDRSYNEQFF,TRBV5-4,TRBJ2-1,NA,NA
TGTGCCAGCAGTTTAAGATCGTCTAGGGGCGGGAGAAAGAACGAGCAGTACTTC,CASSLRSSRGGRKNEQYF,TRBV27,TRBJ2-7,once,TRBD2
TGTGCCAGCAGCTTGTATCGTGAAGCTTTCTTT,CASSLYREAFF,TRBV5-6,TRBJ1-1,NA,NA
TGTGCCAGCAGTGGACAGGGAGGCACGAGGGCTTTCTTT,CASSGQGGTRAFF,TRBV2,TRBJ1-1,NA,TRBD1
TGTGCCAGTCTGGACCCTACAGGGGGCTACGAGCAGTACTTC,CASLDPTGGYEQYF,TRBV2,TRBJ2-7,NA,TRBD1